This T cell receptor (beta chain) was recovered during a study of blood T cell repertoires in COVID-19 (dated by TCRdb to 2020 to 2022). Concerning the study at large: Samples from collaborators originated in the United States, Italy and Spain and spanned both the acute and convalescent phases of COVID-19. The prospective study material was composed of cDNA or gDNA derived from T cells, B-cell-depleted T cells, or PBMCs. The dataset comprised deeply sampled blood TCRbeta repertoires from subjects exposed to, actively infected with, or recovered from COVID-19. The repertoires were made available in a free public database intended to serve as a resource for research on the immune response to SARS-CoV-2. Samples came from the ongoing ImmuneRACE study (first 160 participants) plus 1,254 subjects from 6 global collaborators. Nearly every sample came with metadata listing a de-identified subject ID, COVID-19 status, age in years and sex. Where available, HLA class I and class II types were obtained from metadata supplied by the sample provider rather than from assay-based typing.

The CDR3 runs 12 residues from the cysteine to the phenylalanine. CDR3 DNA is the only sequence kept; it has 36 bases, read in frame from the first base. The V end loses 3 bases and the J end loses 2 bases, and a stretch of 4 bases separates them. TCRbeta CDR3 regions were amplified from genomic DNA using the immunoSEQ Assay, a bias-controlled multiplex PCR. Processing in the source paper ran as follows. The number of nucleated cells in each sample was estimated from the amplification of reference gene primers within the assay. To quantify the absolute abundance of each unique TCRbeta CDR3 rearrangement, sequence reads were collapsed and filtered. For each sample, productive Simpson clonality was calculated as the square root of Simpson's diversity index across productive rearrangements. TCRdb re-hosts the immuneACCESS table, in-frame sequences only. Its copies lack some clones; in the studies checked, an unresolved V gene accounts for under half of them, and the cause for the rest is not known. V and J calls and clone size are given by that table; D and trimming were obtained from the DNA. The sample yields roughly 250,000 clones; approximately 83% were counted once. The top ten clonotypes cover approximately 2% of the sample.

What the study reported, not specific to this receptor: The quantity of clinical and demographic metadata differed by source and by participant and was supplied without curation.

Participants in the prospective study were enrolled through a virtual design, were aged about 18 to 89 years, and lived in fewer than 30 United States geographic areas. Cohort assignment in the prospective study relied on participant-reported clinical history from a screening survey and a study questionnaire. Recovered participants in ImmuneRACE Cohort 3 were defined as having two consecutive negative NP/OP PCR tests, clearance from a healthcare professional, or resolution of symptoms. In the prospective study, mobile phlebotomists collected whole blood, serum and a nasopharyngeal or oropharyngeal swab from each participant. Over an approximately 2-month period, participants in the prospective study had the option of providing additional blood draws and questionnaires. Prospective study blood samples were shipped either frozen or at room temperature before DNA extraction. On this clone: The antigen this receptor binds is unknown. Base qualities are not at hand, and no much larger clone is one base apart.

Source material: PBMCs or T cells enriched from blood (not recorded which). This TCR was sampled from a woman aged 45-65 years who had recovered from COVID-19. The chain employs TRBV12-3 or TRBV12-4 and TRBJ1-2, with the D gene uncertain. The CDR3 reads CASSLRNYGYTF. Here is the DNA: TGTGCCAGCAGTTTGAGGAACTATGGCTACACCTTC.